Listed below are T cell receptor beta chains from one sample, sequenced in a study of T cell responses to AZD1222 COVID-19 vaccine. Sequenced by immunoSEQ multiplex PCR; TCRdb stores in-frame clones only, minus some. The sample has 170,000 or so clones, 90% seen once; the top ten hold approximately 2.9%. Sequenced material: peripheral blood, taken on day 0 of AZD1222 vaccination. These TCRs come from an adult in good health. Each CDR3 is given with its conserved first and last residue. The D gene is left open where the match is weak.

length | D | V | CDR3
14 | NA | TRBV6-4 | CASNPGGRSYEQYF
14 | NA | TRBV5-1 | CASSLDQGFYEQYF
13 | NA | TRBV7-2 | CASSFGAGETQYF
12 | NA | TRBV7-9 | CASSLGSGTQYF
12 | NA | TRBV15 | CATKLGRGEQYF
15 | NA | TRBV5-5 | CASSPQQRNYNEQFF
17 | NA | TRBV5-6 | CASSLDRGGGWSYEQYF
14 | NA | TRBV29-1 | CSVTPTANKYEAFF
13 | NA | TRBV12-3/TRBV12-4 | CASSLGVSGELFF
18 | TRBD2 | TRBV7-2 | CASSLLGRTSGDTDTQYF
14 | NA | TRBV5-4 | CASSLGDTDYGYTF
12 | NA | TRBV19 | CASRGGLAEAFF
17 | NA | TRBV4-1 | CASSQAQQGSTTGELFF
15 | NA | TRBV3-1/TRBV3-2 | CASSQNRAAGNTIYF
14 | NA | TRBV7-2 | CASSPRTESYEQYF
11 | NA | TRBV20-1 | CSARAVGAQHF
15 | NA | TRBV6-5 | CASSTSTGPGETQYF
16 | NA | TRBV7-9 | CASSSPRGGTDSPLHF
11 | NA | TRBV19 | CAGSLGNTIYF
18 | TRBD2 | TRBV19 | CASSSHLLLSGVYNEQFF
17 | TRBD2 | TRBV7-3 | CASSLEASGGWADTQYF
15 | TRBD2 | TRBV13 | CASSSSGGGEETQYF
13 | NA | TRBV5-6 | CASSIRSTYEQYF
13 | NA | TRBV3-1/TRBV3-2 | CASSQWVDQPQHF
14 | NA | TRBV19 | CASSISGPNYEQYF
17 | NA | TRBV7-3 | CASSLEGGMGATDTQYF
14 | NA | TRBV5-4 | CASSLGLALETQYF
14 | NA | TRBV11-1 | CASSGGPLNTEAFF
16 | NA | TRBV6-2/TRBV6-3 | CASSSSGTFGMYEQYF
16 | TRBD2 | TRBV11-3 | CASSSRTSGGINEQFF
12 | NA | TRBV19 | CASSSVNYGYTF
15 | NA | TRBV7-3 | CASSPEAGRTDTQYF
18 | NA | TRBV4-1 | CASSQDRGAAANTGELFF